The T cell receptor beta chain described here comes from a study of shared clonotypes between healthy human individuals. The germline gives CDR1 SGDLS, CDR2 YYNGEE. This CDR3 has 16 residues. Trimming at V came to 1 base and at J to 3 bases, leaving 5 bases not matched to a gene. The method was immunoSEQ multiplex PCR; TCRdb's version includes in-frame clones alone and lacks a portion of them. Here the sample spans a few million clones, over 90% being singletons. Sequencing was done on a sample of naive CD4+ T cells from PBMCs. Subset described: CD45RA+ positively selected. This clonotype originated in a young man in good health. Some clones in this sample may be carry-over from other donors' samples. This chain joins TRBV9 and TRBJ2-5; the match to TRBD2 covers 11 bases. CDR3 nucleotides: TGTGCCAGCAGCGTATCTGGGACTAGCGGAGAAGAGACCCAGTACTTC. This gives the protein CASSVSGTSGEETQYF.